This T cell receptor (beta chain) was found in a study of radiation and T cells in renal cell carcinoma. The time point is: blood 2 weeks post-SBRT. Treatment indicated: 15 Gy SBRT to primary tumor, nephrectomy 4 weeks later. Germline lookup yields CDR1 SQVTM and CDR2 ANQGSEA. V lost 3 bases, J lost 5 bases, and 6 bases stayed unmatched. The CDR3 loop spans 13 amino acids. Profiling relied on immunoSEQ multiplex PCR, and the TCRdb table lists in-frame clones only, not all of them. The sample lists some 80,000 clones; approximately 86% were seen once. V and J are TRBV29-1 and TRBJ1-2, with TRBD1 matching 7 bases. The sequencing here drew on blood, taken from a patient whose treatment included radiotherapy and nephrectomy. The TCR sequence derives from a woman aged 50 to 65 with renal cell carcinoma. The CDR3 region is CSVDLGTAYGYTF. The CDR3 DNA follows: TGCAGCGTTGATCTAGGGACAGCATATGGCTACACCTTC. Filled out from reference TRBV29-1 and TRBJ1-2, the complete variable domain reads SAVISQKPSRDICQRGTSLTIQCQVDSQVTMMFWYRQQPGQSLTLIATANQGSEATYESGFVIDKFPISRPNLTFSTLTVSNMSPEDSSIYLCSVDLGTAYGYTFGSGTRLTVV.